One and the same sample provided the 9 T cell receptor beta chains below, sequenced in a study of identical twins. MiXCR, applied by TCRdb to the 5' RACE reads, yields one record per CDR3 protein. The table lists about 530,000 distinct CDR3 sequences, nearly 15% of them singletons. These same records also appear under a second study, on yellow fever vaccine responses in identical twins.

Material for sequencing was CD4+ T cells sorted from blood. These TCRs come from a woman aged 18-29 years in good health.

This clonotype turned up a few times. The V call is TRBV7-2, the J call TRBJ2-5; 14 positions agree with TRBD2. CDR1 and CDR2 from the germline V gene are SGHTA and FQGNSA. This CDR3 contains 16 residues. V dropped 1 base and J dropped 5; count of bases not matched to a gene: 3. The CDR3 here is CASSLVGLAGAETQYF. CDR3 nucleotide sequence: TGTGCCAGCAGCTTAGTGGGACTAGCGGGAGCGGAGACCCAGTACTTC.

This clonotype was recorded a few times. The genes are TRBV7-9 and TRBJ2-1; 7 nucleotides line up with TRBD2. This CDR3 contains 14 residues. Germline-derived CDR1 and CDR2 are SEHNR and FQNEAQ (reference sequence). J was trimmed by 5 bases and V by 7 bases; bases with no gene match: 8. The CDR3, as DNA: TGTGCCAGCATCCCGGGACTACCAAACAATGAGCAGTTCTTC. Translating it yields CASIPGLPNNEQFF.

The chain recombines TRBV20-1 with TRBJ2-5; no clear D. The CDR3 totals 13 residues. Trimming took 0 bases from V and 9 from J, leaving 14 bases between them. Germline CDR1 and CDR2: DFQATT and SNEGSKA (reference sequence). The CDR3 spells CSARDPSSWSQYF. CDR3 nucleotides: TGCAGTGCTAGAGATCCATCTAGTTGGTCCCAGTACTTC.

This clonotype was recorded at least ten times. The J gene is TRBJ2-5, the V gene TRBV5-1; D is uncertain. The CDR3 length is 12 residues. The germline V gene encodes CDR1 SGHRS and CDR2 YFSETQ. Trimming removed 0 bases from V and 3 bases from J, with 3 bases in between. The CDR3 bases are TGCGCCAGCAGCTTGGGGGAAGAGACCCAGTACTTC. Translation: CASSLGEETQYF. The full variable domain, completed using reference TRBV5-1 and TRBJ2-5, is KAGVTQTPRYLIKTRGQQVTLSCSPISGHRSVSWYQQTPGQGLQFLFEYFSETQRNKGNFPGRFSGRQFSNSRSEMNVSTLELGDSALYLCASSLGEETQYFGPGTRLLVL.

At least ten counts were recorded for this clonotype. The chain's CDR3 is CSGTQVGVGDEKLFF. The CDR3 coding sequence is TGCAGCGGCACACAGGTGGGCGTTGGAGATGAAAAACTGTTTTTT. The gene calls are TRBV29-1 and TRBJ1-4, with D possibly matching TRBD1 (5 bases). CDR1 is SQVTM and CDR2 is ANQGSEA in the germline V gene. This CDR3 contains 15 residues. V dropped 7 bases and J dropped 6 bases, with 21 bases sitting between them. The whole variable domain, filled in from reference TRBV29-1 and TRBJ1-4, reads SAVISQKPSRDICQRGTSLTIQCQVDSQVTMMFWYRQQPGQSLTLIATANQGSEATYESGFVIDKFPISRPNLTFSTLTVSNMSPEDSSIYLCSGTQVGVGDEKLFFGSGTQLSVL.

This chain uses TRBV27 with TRBJ2-1; perhaps TRBD1 as D (6 bases). The germline V gene has CDR1 MNHEY and CDR2 SMNVEV (reference sequence). This CDR3 contains 15 residues. Trimming cost V 7 bases and J 7 bases, with 20 bases left between them. This chain's CDR3 is CASTPSWGQRNEQFF. DNA for the CDR3: TGTGCCAGCACCCCAAGCTGGGGGCAAAGGAATGAGCAGTTCTTC.

The table lists this clonotype with a few counts. The genes are TRBV15 and TRBJ2-7; no clear D gene. This CDR3 spans 15 amino acids. V was shortened by 0 bases and J by 2 bases, with 11 bases between the two germline ends. Germline V CDR1 and CDR2: LNHNV, YYDKDF (reference sequence). The CDR3 DNA reads TGTGCCACCAGCAGAGATGCGGCCCCCACCTACGAGCAGTACTTC. It specifies CATSRDAAPTYEQYF.

This clonotype was observed a few times. The V and J genes are TRBV2 and TRBJ2-2; 8 bases line up with TRBD1. The V segment lost 5 bases and the J segment 2 bases; nucleotides outside the gene matches: 4. The V gene's germline CDR1 is SNHLY and CDR2 FYNNEI. This CDR3 spans 15 amino acids. CDR3 sequence: CASSKDRVNTGELFF. The CDR3 DNA follows: TGTGCCAGCAGTAAGGACAGGGTAAACACCGGGGAGCTGTTTTTT.

There are a few counts of this clonotype. The gene calls are TRBV5-1 and TRBJ2-5; D is possibly TRBD2 (6 bases). Trimming cost V 6 bases and J 3 bases, with 9 bases left between them. In germline, CDR1 is SGHRS, CDR2 YFSETQ. This CDR3 contains 12 residues. CDR3: CASNPGEETQYF. DNA for the CDR3: TGCGCCAGCAATCCGGGAGAAGAGACCCAGTACTTC. Variable domain in full (rest from reference TRBV5-1 and TRBJ2-5): KAGVTQTPRYLIKTRGQQVTLSCSPISGHRSVSWYQQTPGQGLQFLFEYFSETQRNKGNFPGRFSGRQFSNSRSEMNVSTLELGDSALYLCASNPGEETQYFGPGTRLLVL.